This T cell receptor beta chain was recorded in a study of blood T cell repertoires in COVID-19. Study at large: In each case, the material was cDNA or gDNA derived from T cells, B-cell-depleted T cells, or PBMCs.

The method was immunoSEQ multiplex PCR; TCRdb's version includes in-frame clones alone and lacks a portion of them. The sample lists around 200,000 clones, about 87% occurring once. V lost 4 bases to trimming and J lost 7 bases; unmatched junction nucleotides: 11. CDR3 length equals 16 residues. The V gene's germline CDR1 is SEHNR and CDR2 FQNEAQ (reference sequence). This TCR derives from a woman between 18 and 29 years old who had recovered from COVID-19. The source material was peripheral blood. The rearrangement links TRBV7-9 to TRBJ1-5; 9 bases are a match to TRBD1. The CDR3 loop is CASSSGGQGPRQPQHF. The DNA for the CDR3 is TGTGCCAGCAGCTCGGGGGGACAGGGTCCCCGGCAGCCCCAGCATTTT.